The sequence of this TCR beta chain was determined in a study of T cell repertoires in cytomegalovirus infection. Background on the study: It was the public TCR beta signatures that indicated both CMV infection and matching HLA type.

MiXCR, run by TCRdb on the reads, gives a single entry per CDR3 protein. The sample contains fewer than 1,000,000 distinct CDR3 sequences, around 32% of which appear only once. From germline, CDR1 is MGHRA and CDR2 YSYEKL. The CDR3 spans 15 residues. The V and J ends lost 0 bases and 5 bases respectively, with 13 bases between them. A note on this clonotype: Its cognate antigen is unknown.

Findings of the study overall: Cumulative frequency (of public TCR beta family members) identified carriers of CMV plus the relevant HLA.

The input for sequencing was cultured CD8+ T cells from PBMCs, taken from culture after CMV antigen stimulation. The origin of this receptor is a human donor in good health (CMV status not recorded). Some clones in this sample may be carry-over from other donors' samples. The rearrangement joins TRBV4-1 to TRBJ1-1, with no clear D. DNA of the CDR3: TGCGCCAGCAGCCAAGATGCGACCGATTGGACTGAAGCTTTCTTT. Its translation: CASSQDATDWTEAFF.